This T cell receptor beta chain was recorded in a study of blood T cell repertoires in COVID-19. For the study at large: Samples came from the United States, Italy and Spain, spanning acute and convalescent COVID-19.

Authors' analysis steps: Reference gene primers were amplified, and this amplification served to estimate nucleated cell counts. This table comes from immunoSEQ multiplex PCR, and its TCRdb copy is limited to in-frame clones, with some not included. The D gene and trimming were derived from the DNA, and the V and J assignments and clone size from that table. This sample has a few hundred thousand clones, with 85% found just once. Participants, roughly 18 to 90 years old, spanned under 25 US areas. Cohort placement rested on clinical history that participants reported themselves. The CDR3 loop spans 15 amino acids. J was trimmed by 2 bases and V by 0 bases; bases with no gene match: 1. In germline, CDR1 is SGDLS, CDR2 YYNGEE.

Sequencing used PBMCs or T cells enriched from blood (not recorded which). V gene TRBV9 combines with J gene TRBJ2-1; 8 bases agree with TRBD2. The sequence was obtained from a woman aged 50 to 60 who had been exposed to COVID-19. The CDR3 DNA follows: TGTGCCAGCAGCGTAGGTAGCGGGGCCTACAATGAGCAGTTCTTC. As protein: CASSVGSGAYNEQFF.